The source of this T cell receptor (beta chain) is a study of T cell repertoires in cytomegalovirus infection. Whole-study context: Selected CMV epitopes included recently identified HLA-C-restricted ones as well as well-studied HLA-B-restricted ones.

TCRdb used MiXCR to reprocess the reads, holding one entry per CDR3 protein. Altogether some 270,000 distinct CDR3 sequences are present, around 20% being singletons, with the ten largest covering about 21%. CDR3 length: 14 amino acids. Trimming took off 6 bases at V and 5 bases at J, with 16 bases between the two ends. The germline V gene has CDR1 MNHNS and CDR2 SASEGT. In the case of this clonotype: Its antigen is currently unknown.

The sequenced sample was cultured PBMCs, obtained from culture after CMV antigen stimulation. The V and J genes are TRBV6-1 and TRBJ1-1, with D tentatively TRBD1 (6 bases). The TCR comes from a human donor in good health (CMV status not recorded). Some clones in this sample may be carry-over from other donors' samples. The DNA of the CDR3 is TGTGCCAGCAGGGTCGGGGGGGCGGGAACTGAAGCTTTCTTT. Translation gives CASRVGGAGTEAFF.